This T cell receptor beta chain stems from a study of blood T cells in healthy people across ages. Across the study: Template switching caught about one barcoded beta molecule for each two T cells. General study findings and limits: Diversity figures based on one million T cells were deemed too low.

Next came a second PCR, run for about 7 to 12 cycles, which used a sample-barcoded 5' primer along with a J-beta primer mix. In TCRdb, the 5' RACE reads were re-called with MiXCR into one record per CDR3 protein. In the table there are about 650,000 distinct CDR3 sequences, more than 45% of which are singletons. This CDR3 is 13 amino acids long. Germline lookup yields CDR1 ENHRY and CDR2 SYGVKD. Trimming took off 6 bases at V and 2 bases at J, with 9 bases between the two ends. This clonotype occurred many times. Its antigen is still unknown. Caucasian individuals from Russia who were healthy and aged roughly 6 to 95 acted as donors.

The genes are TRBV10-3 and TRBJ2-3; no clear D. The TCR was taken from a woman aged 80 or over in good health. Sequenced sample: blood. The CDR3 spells CAIRNRDTDTQYF. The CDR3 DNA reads TGTGCCATCAGAAACAGAGACACAGATACGCAGTATTTT.